This T cell receptor (beta chain) is from a study of OX40 agonist ivuxolimab in advanced cancers. The wider study: At doses from 0.01 to 10 mg/kg, patients were given intravenous ivuxolimab every 2 weeks. Study-wide points: Expanded clones belonging to CD8+ T cells outnumbered, on average, those of CD4+. Specificity for antigen went undetermined in the expanded peripheral T cells. There was clonal expansion of CD4+ and CD8+ blood T cells by week 6 at 0.1 to 3.0 mg/kg.

This clone appeared a few times. Its target is not known. Assay: immunoSEQ multiplex PCR; the TCRdb copy retains only in-frame clones and omits some. The sample records around 53,000 clones, 75% to 90% being singletons. The material was CD4+ or CD8+ T cells sorted from blood, obtained in a trial of the OX40 agonist ivuxolimab. This TCR derives from an adult with an advanced solid tumor such as melanoma, head and neck, liver or kidney cancer.

This CDR3 reads CASSEWFGSEAFF. CDR3 in DNA: TGTGCCAGCAGTGAGTGGTTTGGGTCTGAAGCTTTCTTT. The chain combines TRBV27 with TRBJ1-1; the D is unclear. CDR3 size: 13 residues. From germline, CDR1 is MNHEY and CDR2 SMNVEV (reference sequence). The ends were cut back, 5 bases at V and 6 bases at J, with 13 bases in the middle.